A single sample is the source of the 19 T cell receptor beta chains below, sequenced in a study of STAT3 mutations in large granular lymphocyte leukemia. Study observations and caveats: At least one immunodominant TCR beta clonotype appeared in every T-cell large granular lymphocyte leukemia patient.

Antigens of these TCRs are unknown. The assay was immunoSEQ multiplex PCR, and TCRdb's table has in-frame clones only and misses some. This sample carries about 42,000 clones, 80% to 85% of them seen once, and the ten largest clones take roughly 0.4%. Material for sequencing was PBMCs. The receptor set was obtained from a human donor with T large granular lymphocyte leukemia. Some clones in this sample may be carry-over from other donors' samples.

This clone was seen more than once but under ten times. The chain has TRBV7-9 and TRBJ2-3, with 14 nucleotides matching TRBD2. J gave up 4 bases and V 10 bases, and 10 bases lay outside the gene matches. CDR1 and CDR2 (germline): SEHNR, FQNEAQ (reference sequence). CDR3 size: 16 residues. The CDR3 DNA is TGTGCCATTTACCTGGGACTAGCGGGGGCCGCAGATACGCAGTATTTT. It is translated as CAIYLGLAGAADTQYF.

CDR3 in amino acids: CSASRIDTQYF. Here the CDR3 DNA reads TGCAGTGCTAGCCGGATAGATACGCAGTATTTT. V is TRBV20-1 and J is TRBJ2-3; D unresolved. V lost 3 bases, J lost 5 bases, and 6 bases lay in between. Germline V gives CDR1 DFQATT, CDR2 SNEGSKA (reference sequence). The CDR3 sequence is 11 residues long.

The chain links TRBV2 to TRBJ1-1; D is unclear. This CDR3 region has 13 residues. The V end lost 6 bases, the J end lost 6 bases, and 14 bases lay between the germline ends. Germline V gene sequence: CDR1 SNHLY, CDR2 FYNNEI. Here the CDR3 reads CASRDLGSAEAFF. The CDR3 DNA reads TGTGCCAGCAGAGATCTAGGGTCGGCTGAAGCTTTCTTT.

The chain carries TRBV6-1 and TRBJ1-1, with D perhaps matching TRBD1 (5 bases). The germline CDR1 and CDR2 sequences are MNHNS and SASEGT. Trimming left V 0 bases short and J 3 bases short, with 20 bases between. The CDR3 length is 18 residues. In nucleotides, the CDR3 is TGTGCCAGCAGTGAAGCAGATCTGGGGGGGTTCTGGTACACTGAAGCTTTCTTT. Residues: CASSEADLGGFWYTEAFF.

There are a few counts of this clone. The chain couples TRBV11-2 to TRBJ2-3; D call uncertain. V was clipped by 5 bases and J by 4 bases, with 7 bases between them. In germline, CDR1 is SGHAT, CDR2 FQNNGV. The CDR3 sequence is 12 residues long. The CDR3 loop is CASSRQSDTQYF. CDR3 DNA: TGTGCCAGCAGCCGTCAGTCAGATACGCAGTATTTT.

V usage is TRBV2 and J usage is TRBJ1-5; 8 nucleotides agree with TRBD1. Germline values: CDR1 SNHLY, CDR2 FYNNEI. CDR3 length: 15 residues. After removal of 4 bases from V and 7 bases from J, the junction contained 9 bases not matched to a gene. The CDR3 DNA is TGTGCCAGCAGTGCCCGGACAGGGAGTGGACAGCCCCAGCATTTT. The encoded protein is CASSARTGSGQPQHF.

The chain combines TRBV21-1 with TRBJ1-5. TRBV21-1 represents a pseudogene. CDR3 size: 19 residues. The CDR3 region is CASSKKTGLLQRSNQPQHF. In nucleotides, the CDR3 is TGTGCCAGCAGCAAAAAAACGGGACTCCTACAAAGAAGCAATCAGCCCCAGCATTTT.

This clone has just a few counts. The J gene is TRBJ1-3, the V gene TRBV30; 8 positions agree with TRBD1. The CDR3 runs 14 residues. The V segment lost 7 bases and the J segment 4 bases; nucleotides outside the gene matches: 9. In germline, CDR1 is GTSNPN, CDR2 SVGIG (reference sequence). The CDR3 coding sequence is TGTGCCTCCTCCCAGGGGGCGAAGGGAAACACCATATATTTT. It translates to CASSQGAKGNTIYF. The full variable domain, rest sourced from reference TRBV30 and TRBJ1-3, is SQTIHQWPATLVQPVGSPLSLECTVEGTSNPNLYWYRQAAGRGLQLLFYSVGIGQISSEVPQNLSASRPQDRQFILSSKKLLLSDSGFYLCASSQGAKGNTIYFGEGSWLTVV.

The chain links TRBV5-1 to TRBJ2-7, with 8 positions matching TRBD1. V lost 5 bases, J lost 0 bases, and 10 bases stayed unmatched. The CDR3 totals 16 residues. Per germline, CDR1 SGHRS and CDR2 YFSETQ. In nucleotides, the CDR3 is TGCGCCAGCAGAGCCCACGGGACAGGCTACTCCTACGAGCAGTACTTC. Encoded protein: CASRAHGTGYSYEQYF.

The chain is built from TRBV5-1 and TRBJ2-7; unclear D gene. Germline V gives CDR1 SGHRS, CDR2 YFSETQ. Trimming pared 0 bases from V and 5 bases from J, leaving 9 bases between. CDR3 size: 13 residues. In DNA form, the CDR3 reads TGCGCCAGCAGCTTGGCCCAGATAAACGAGCAGTACTTC. It specifies CASSLAQINEQYF.

The genes are TRBV18 and TRBJ1-2; D is unresolved. V was shortened by 2 bases and J by 4 bases, with 11 bases between the two germline ends. CDR1 and CDR2 (germline): KGHSH, LQKENI. The CDR3 is 14 amino acids. The CDR3 region has the DNA TGTGCCAGCTCACCAAAGGAAGACCCCTATGGCTACACCTTC. Residues: CASSPKEDPYGYTF.

The V gene is TRBV30, the J gene TRBJ2-7; TRBD1 might be the D (5 bases). The length of the CDR3 is 13 residues. Trimming removed 3 bases from V and 2 bases from J, with 11 bases in between. Germline loops: CDR1 GTSNPN, CDR2 SVGIG (reference sequence). The CDR3 loop reads CAWRSQVPYEQYF. The CDR3 DNA is TGTGCCTGGAGGTCACAGGTTCCCTACGAGCAGTACTTC.

The chain couples TRBV7-2 to TRBJ2-6, with TRBD2 matching 10 bases. V gave up 10 bases and J gave up 1 base; unmatched junction bases: 13. The length of the CDR3 is 18 residues. Germline V lookup: CDR1 SGHTA, CDR2 FQGNSA. The CDR3 bases are TGTGCCATTGCCATTAGCGGGGGGAAACTTTCTGGGGCCAACGTCCTGACTTTC. Encoded protein: CAIAISGGKLSGANVLTF.

This sequence joins TRBV19 and TRBJ2-5; 8 nucleotides line up with TRBD1. The length of the CDR3 is 15 residues. With V trimmed by 3 bases and J by 3 bases, 6 bases remained unmatched. Germline loops: CDR1 LNHDA, CDR2 SQIVND (reference sequence). This CDR3 reads CASSITGTGEETQYF. The CDR3 coding sequence is TGTGCCAGTAGTATTACCGGGACAGGAGAAGAGACCCAGTACTTC.

V usage is TRBV5-4 and J usage is TRBJ2-5; 8 nucleotides align to TRBD2. The J segment lost 8 bases and the V segment lost 4 bases, leaving 7 bases of the junction unmatched. CDR1 SGHNT and CDR2 YYREEE come from the germline V gene (reference sequence). The CDR3 extends over 13 amino acids. CDR3 protein: CASSISGETTQYF. The CDR3 nucleotides are TGTGCCAGCAGCATTAGCGGGGAAACCACCCAGTACTTC.

V is TRBV4-1 and J is TRBJ2-7; D ambiguous. The V gene lost 2 bases and the J gene lost 3 bases, with 8 bases spanning the gap. The germline V gene has CDR1 MGHRA and CDR2 YSYEKL. The CDR3 totals 13 residues. The chain's CDR3 is CASSQPHSYEQYF. In DNA form, the CDR3 reads TGCGCCAGCAGCCAACCCCACAGCTACGAGCAGTACTTC.

The chain recombines TRBV15 with TRBJ2-3, with D unresolved. In germline, CDR1 is LNHNV, CDR2 YYDKDF (reference sequence). The CDR3 is 13 residues long. The V gene lost 5 bases and the J gene lost 10 bases, with 16 bases spanning the gap. The CDR3 is CATSSSREQAQYF. The CDR3 DNA is TGTGCCACCAGCTCTTCCCGCGAGCAGGCGCAGTATTTT.

A single count supports this clone. The V and J genes are TRBV6-6 and TRBJ2-7; TRBD1 matches at 10 bases. With 0 bases clipped from V and 6 bases from J, the junction kept 2 bases outside the gene matches. CDR1 is MNHNY and CDR2 is SVGAGI in the germline V gene (reference sequence). The CDR3 has 14 amino acids. This CDR3 reads CASSYSGQGREQYV. As DNA, the CDR3 is TGTGCCAGCAGTTACTCGGGACAGGGGCGCGAGCAGTACGTC.

V usage is TRBV6-6 and J usage is TRBJ1-5; possibly TRBD1 for D (5 bases). CDR1 and CDR2 (germline): MNHNY, SVGAGI (reference sequence). V was shortened by 1 base and J by 7 bases, with 14 bases between the two germline ends. This CDR3 has 15 amino acids. This CDR3 is CASSYLEREGQPQHF. Written as DNA, the CDR3 is TGTGCCAGCAGTTACTTAGAAAGGGAGGGGCAGCCCCAGCATTTT.